This entry lists 30 T cell receptor beta chains sequenced from one sample in a study of T cell repertoires in cytomegalovirus infection. For these receptors, no antigen is known. TCRdb reprocessed the reads with MiXCR, giving one entry per CDR3 protein. The table includes approximately 50,000 distinct CDR3 sequences, about 20% detected once. Sample: CD8+ T cells from cultured PBMCs, taken from culture after CMV antigen stimulation. The source of these receptors is a human donor in good health (CMV status not recorded). Some clones in this sample may be carry-over from other donors' samples.

The gene calls are TRBV7-2 and TRBJ1-2, with D maybe TRBD1 (5 bases). Germline lookup yields CDR1 SGHTA and CDR2 FQGNSA. This CDR3 has 17 residues. V lost 1 base, J lost 8 bases, and 23 bases lay in between. The CDR3 protein is CASSLEDWRSLKGGYTF. DNA of the CDR3: TGTGCCAGCAGCTTAGAGGATTGGCGGAGTTTAAAGGGGGGCTACACCTTC.

This clonotype was picked up a small number of times. J is TRBJ2-5 and V is TRBV20-1; D is tentatively TRBD1 or TRBD2 (6 bases each). Germline CDR1 DFQATT, CDR2 SNEGSKA (reference sequence). The CDR3 consists of 13 residues. V lost 6 bases and J lost 7, with 18 bases in between. The CDR3 region has the DNA TGCAGTGCAGTATGGGGGGCATTAGGGACCCAGTACTTC. Encoded protein: CSAVWGALGTQYF.

This clonotype was counted only a few times. V is TRBV9 and J is TRBJ2-1, with 7 bases lining up with TRBD2. This CDR3 has 14 residues. CDR1 is SGDLS, CDR2 YYNGEE, per germline. The J segment lost 4 bases and the V segment lost 0 bases, leaving 1 base of the junction unmatched. For the CDR3, the DNA is TGTGCCAGCAGCGTAGGGGGGGGTTACAATGAGCAGTTCTTC. Translation gives CASSVGGGYNEQFF.

This clonotype has just a few counts. The chain carries TRBV7-2 and TRBJ2-2, with unresolved D. The germline V gene encodes CDR1 SGHTA and CDR2 FQGNSA. The CDR3 is 14 amino acids. Trimming stripped 5 bases from V and 5 bases from J, with 12 bases between. CDR3 sequence (DNA): TGTGCCAGCAGCCCCTACATGGGAACCGGGGAGCTGTTTTTT. This sequence encodes CASSPYMGTGELFF. Full variable domain (outside the CDR3, taken from reference TRBV7-2 and TRBJ2-2): GAGVSQSPSNKVTEKGKDVELRCDPISGHTALYWYRQSLGQGLEFLIYFQGNSAPDKSGLPSDRFSAERTGGSVSTLTIQRTQQEDSAVYLCASSPYMGTGELFFGEGSRLTVL.

The gene calls are TRBV12-3 or TRBV12-4 and TRBJ1-1, with D possibly matching TRBD1 (6 bases). The CDR3 contains 17 residues. The V and J ends lost 2 bases and 5 bases respectively, with 21 bases between them. The CDR3 DNA sequence: TGTGCCAGCAGTTTAATAAACAGGGCTGGGGTAAGGACTGAAGCTTTCTTT. As protein: CASSLINRAGVRTEAFF.

The chain carries TRBV7-3 and TRBJ2-1; TRBD2 aligns across 11 bases. The CDR3 sequence is 17 residues long. Germline V lookup: CDR1 SGHTA, CDR2 FQGTGA. J was trimmed by 1 base and V by 5 bases; bases with no gene match: 7. In DNA, the CDR3 is TGTGCCAGCAGCCCTGGGACTAGCGGACCTTCCTACAATGAGCAGTTCTTC. It codes for CASSPGTSGPSYNEQFF.

This chain joins TRBV6-2 or TRBV6-3 and TRBJ2-1, with 8 bases lining up with TRBD2. V lost 4 bases to trimming and J lost 9 bases; unmatched junction nucleotides: 23. Per the germline V gene, CDR1 is MNHEY and CDR2 is SVGEGT. This CDR3 is built from 19 residues. The CDR3 spells CASSSPSGGGVRSPAEQFF. CDR3 coding DNA: TGTGCCAGCAGTTCACCCTCGGGGGGGGGCGTGAGATCACCGGCTGAGCAGTTCTTC.

The rearrangement joins TRBV7-3 to TRBJ1-1, with D tentatively TRBD1 (5 bases). Germline CDR1 is SGHTA and CDR2 is FQGTGA. V lost 4 bases, J lost 6 bases, and 15 bases lay in between. The CDR3 is made up of 14 amino acids. CDR3 DNA: TGTGCCAGCAGCTCGACAGTGGGGTCGGCTGAAGCTTTCTTT. The encoded protein is CASSSTVGSAEAFF.

This chain links TRBV6-2 or TRBV6-3 with TRBJ1-5; the D gene is possibly TRBD1 (5 bases). This CDR3 is 17 amino acids long. Germline V gives CDR1 MNHEY, CDR2 SVGEGT. The V gene lost 2 bases and the J gene lost 6 bases, with 20 bases spanning the gap. Written as DNA, the CDR3 is TGTGCCAGCAGTTACATCCGTTCAGGGTTGAGAGGTCAGCCCCAGCATTTT. Translating gives CASSYIRSGLRGQPQHF.

Regarding this clonotype: The junction departs from germline at one end; a sequencing error may be responsible. This sequence joins TRBV11-2 and TRBJ1-3, with D possibly being TRBD1 (5 bases). Germline V gene lookup returns CDR1 SGHAT and CDR2 FQNNGV. This CDR3 comprises 19 residues. Here the CDR3 reads CARSLDSNSEGISGNTIYF. The CDR3, as DNA: TGTGCCAGAAGCTTAGATTCCAATTCCGAGGGGATCTCTGGAAACACCATATATTTT.

This clonotype was counted between two and nine times. This rearrangement joins TRBV27 to TRBJ2-7; 8 nucleotides line up with TRBD1. Germline CDR1 reads MNHEY; CDR2 reads SMNVEV (reference sequence). The CDR3 sequence is 14 residues long. The ends lost 8 bases at V and 6 bases at J; junction bases unmatched: 12. CDR3 bases: TGTGCCAGCGGTACCGGGACAGGACGCCCCGAGCAGTACTTC. Protein product: CASGTGTGRPEQYF.

The chain joins TRBV12-3 or TRBV12-4 to TRBJ2-7, with D possibly being TRBD2 (5 bases). The CDR3 contains 13 residues. V lost 2 bases and J lost 4, with 9 bases in between. CDR3: CASSLTGFYEQYF. The CDR3 DNA reads TGTGCCAGCAGTTTAACGGGATTTTACGAGCAGTACTTC.

In nucleotides, the CDR3 is TGCGCCAGCAGCCCTCAGGGGGCGAGACAAGAGACCCAGTACTTC. This sequence encodes CASSPQGARQETQYF. The chain joins TRBV4-3 to TRBJ2-5; 8 bases fit TRBD1. J gave up 2 bases and V 4 bases, and 6 bases lay outside the gene matches. The germline gives CDR1 LGHNA, CDR2 YSLEER. There are 15 residues in the CDR3.

This clonotype has just a few counts. V usage is TRBV18 and J usage is TRBJ2-7; 9 bases fit TRBD1. CDR3 length: 14 amino acids. Germline loops: CDR1 KGHSH, CDR2 LQKENI. V lost 4 bases to trimming and J lost 5 bases; unmatched junction nucleotides: 6. CDR3: CASSQDRGWDEQYF. CDR3 in DNA: TGTGCCAGCTCACAGGACAGGGGATGGGACGAGCAGTACTTC.

This clonotype turned up a few times. This sequence joins TRBV7-8 and TRBJ2-7; the match to TRBD2 covers 8 bases. Germline trimming cut 7 bases from V and 3 bases from J; bases unmatched to any gene: 17. Germline values: CDR1 SGHVS, CDR2 FQNEAQ. CDR3 length: 17 residues. This CDR3 is CASTYRGGGLSLYEQYF. DNA of the CDR3: TGTGCCAGCACCTACCGGGGGGGGGGCCTCTCCCTCTACGAGCAGTACTTC.

This chain links TRBV11-1 with TRBJ1-6; D possibly corresponds to TRBD1 (5 bases). This CDR3 is built from 16 residues. With 6 bases removed from V and 0 bases from J, the gap between germline ends came to 12 bases. Per the germline V gene, CDR1 is SGHAT and CDR2 is FQDESV (reference sequence). The chain's CDR3 is CASSEAGSSYNSPLHF. The CDR3 DNA follows: TGTGCCAGCAGTGAAGCAGGGAGCTCCTATAATTCACCCCTCCACTTT.

This rearrangement joins TRBV6-2 or TRBV6-3 to TRBJ1-2, with D perhaps TRBD1 (6 bases). V gave up 5 bases and J gave up 4 bases, with 14 bases separating them. The CDR3 contains 14 residues. Germline values: CDR1 MNHEY, CDR2 SVGEGT. DNA for the CDR3: TGTGCCAGCAGTACCATAGGGGGATTCTATGGCTACACCTTC. It yields the protein CASSTIGGFYGYTF.

The V and J genes are TRBV20-1 and TRBJ1-3, with 9 bases identical to TRBD1. Germline assignment: CDR1 DFQATT and CDR2 SNEGSKA (reference sequence). Trimming removed 2 bases from V and 6 bases from J; junction bases left unmatched: 8. This CDR3 spans 15 amino acids. In DNA, the CDR3 is TGCAGTGCTAGAATGGGACAGGGCTTTAAAAACACCATATATTTT. Its translation: CSARMGQGFKNTIYF.

The chain links TRBV7-8 to TRBJ2-1; D may be TRBD2 (6 bases). This CDR3 spans 15 amino acids. Germline lookup yields CDR1 SGHVS and CDR2 FQNEAQ. Trimming removed 0 bases from V and 3 bases from J, with 9 bases in between. This CDR3 is CASSLAGLFYNEQFF. DNA of the CDR3: TGTGCCAGCAGCTTAGCGGGACTCTTCTACAATGAGCAGTTCTTC.

V gene TRBV2 combines with J gene TRBJ1-5; D is undetermined. This CDR3 has 14 amino acids. CDR1 is SNHLY and CDR2 is FYNNEI in the germline V gene. With 9 bases removed from V and 0 bases from J, the gap between germline ends came to 12 bases. Written as DNA, the CDR3 is TGTGCCAGTGTCGCCGTACCTAGCAATCAGCCCCAGCATTTT. This encodes CASVAVPSNQPQHF.

The genes are TRBV7-9 and TRBJ1-1; D unclear. CDR1 is SEHNR and CDR2 is FQNEAQ in the germline V gene (reference sequence). Trimming shortened V by 3 bases and J by 7 bases, and 9 bases separated the two germline ends. CDR3 length: 12 residues. The CDR3 DNA reads TGTGCCAGCAGCTTCGATATTGGTGAAGCTTTCTTT. Amino acids: CASSFDIGEAFF. Combining the CDR3 with reference TRBV7-9 and TRBJ1-1 gives the whole variable domain DTGVSQNPRHKITKRGQNVTFRCDPISEHNRLYWYRQTLGQGPEFLTYFQNEAQLEKSRLLSDRFSAERPKGSFSTLEIQRTEQGDSAMYLCASSFDIGEAFFGQGTRLTVV.

The genes are TRBV12-3 or TRBV12-4 and TRBJ1-4, with 9 bases fitting TRBD1. The CDR3 spans 15 residues. With 7 bases clipped from V and 5 bases from J, the junction kept 8 bases outside the gene matches. CDR3 nucleotide sequence: TGTGCCAGCACCCAAGGGACAGGGAGAAATGAAAAACTGTTTTTT. Translating gives CASTQGTGRNEKLFF.

The chain has TRBV12-3 or TRBV12-4 and TRBJ1-5; D is uncertain. Trimming removed 5 bases from V and 7 bases from J, with 15 bases in between. This CDR3 spans 14 amino acids. Written as DNA, the CDR3 is TGTGCCAGCAGTCCGGACGAGGTTTACCAGCCCCAGCATTTT. Translated: CASSPDEVYQPQHF.

This clonotype has just a few counts. This chain joins TRBV4-1 and TRBJ1-5; D is ambiguous. V lost 2 bases and J lost 2, with 13 bases in between. CDR1 and CDR2 from the germline V gene are MGHRA and YSYEKL. The CDR3 loop spans 16 amino acids. The CDR3, as DNA: TGCGCCAGCAGCCAATCTCAGGCGGCGGGCAATCAGCCCCAGCATTTT. Residues: CASSQSQAAGNQPQHF.

This rearrangement joins TRBV7-6 to TRBJ2-1, with a possible D match to TRBD2 (6 bases). Trimming cost V 1 base and J 4 bases, with 20 bases left between them. The CDR3 totals 18 residues. Per germline, CDR1 SGHVS and CDR2 FNYEAQ. Here the CDR3 reads CASSLGLTSDSYYNEQFF. DNA for the CDR3: TGTGCCAGCAGCTTAGGCTTGACTAGTGATTCCTATTACAATGAGCAGTTCTTC.

This clonotype was seen a handful of times. The chain has TRBV7-9 and TRBJ1-1; 8 nucleotides line up with TRBD1. The CDR3 totals 15 residues. The trim removed 0 bases at V and 0 bases at J, leaving 0 bases unmatched. Looked up from germline, CDR1 is SEHNR and CDR2 is FQNEAQ (reference sequence). CDR3 amino acids: CASSLATGVNTEAFF. The CDR3 DNA sequence: TGTGCCAGCAGCTTAGCGACAGGGGTGAACACTGAAGCTTTCTTT.

This clonotype was seen many times. The chain employs TRBV7-8 and TRBJ1-1; D ambiguous. The CDR3 runs 12 residues. Looked up from germline, CDR1 is SGHVS and CDR2 is FQNEAQ. V was cut by 1 base and J by 7 bases, with 7 bases left in between. The CDR3 loop is CASSLGASEAFF. As DNA, the CDR3 is TGTGCCAGCAGCTTAGGAGCCAGTGAAGCTTTCTTT.

This clonotype was seen more than once but under ten times. The chain employs TRBV5-5 and TRBJ1-1; possibly TRBD1 for D (6 bases). V lost 4 bases and J 3 bases, leaving 13 bases between the germline ends. Germline V CDR1 and CDR2: SGHKS, YYEKEE (reference sequence). The CDR3 loop spans 14 amino acids. The CDR3: CASSASQGYTEAFF. The CDR3 nucleotides are TGTGCCAGCAGCGCCTCCCAGGGGTACACTGAAGCTTTCTTT.

The V gene is TRBV7-2, the J gene TRBJ1-2; D remains ambiguous. Trimming took off 8 bases at V and 5 bases at J, with 15 bases between the two ends. The CDR3 has 13 residues. CDR1 and CDR2 (germline): SGHTA, FQGNSA. The CDR3 loop reads CASAEVIQYGYTF. CDR3 in DNA: TGTGCCAGCGCCGAGGTCATCCAGTATGGCTACACCTTC.

The chain links TRBV12-3 or TRBV12-4 to TRBJ2-5; 9 bases fit TRBD1. V shed 4 bases, J shed 5 bases, and the junction held 8 bases outside the gene matches. The CDR3 spans 15 residues. For the CDR3, the DNA is TGTGCCAGCAGTTCGGGACAGGGAGCACGGGAGACCCAGTACTTC. Translation gives CASSSGQGARETQYF.